This record looks at one TCR beta chain sequence and its context. The antigen this receptor binds is unknown. The junction and the germline gene differ at one end; a read error may be behind it. The entry originates in a study of OX40 agonist ivuxolimab in advanced cancers. Some background on the complete study: Ivuxolimab was a fully human IgG2 agonistic monoclonal antibody targeting the costimulatory receptor OX40 (CD134). In the dose-escalation cohort, approximately 83% of patients were male, and the mean age was 60 years with a range of roughly 20 to 80. Of the approximately 54 patients in dose escalation, 19 had hepatocellular carcinoma, some 15 had melanoma, 9 had renal cell carcinoma and 9 had head and neck cancer. Intravenous ivuxolimab was administered to patients every 2 weeks at six dose levels: 0.01, 0.1, 0.3, 1.5, 3 and 10 mg/kg. The paper covers the monotherapy dose-escalation part of the phase I ivuxolimab trial, which included N of about 56 patients. Prior anti-PD-1, anti-PD-L1 or anti-CTLA-4 therapy was permitted, and approximately 41% of dose-escalation patients had received checkpoint inhibitors. Partial responses occurred in three dose-escalation patients, of whom one had hepatocellular carcinoma and two had cutaneous melanoma. The point of sequencing TCRbeta in the periphery was to test whether ivuxolimab changed TCR sequence diversity and drove clonal T-cell expansion. What the study reported, not specific to this receptor: At doses of 0.1 to 3.0 mg/kg, clonal expansion of both CD4+ and CD8+ T cells in blood was seen between baseline and week 6. Low levels of normalized T-cell clonal expansion were also seen in some patients who did not respond. In the 0.1-3.0 mg/kg groups, partial responders were among the patients with the lowest normalized peripheral clonal expansion, particularly in CD8+ T cells. Which antigens the clonally expanded peripheral T cells were specific for was not determined. After ivuxolimab, CD8+ T cells had more expanded clones than CD4+ T cells on average.

Patients with a history of autoimmune disease or receiving systemic immunosuppression were excluded from the trial. In every dose cohort, peripheral blood was drawn for TCR sequencing at baseline, cycle 4 day 1, and cycle 7 day 1. Samples were obtained from an open-label, multicenter, first-in-human phase I dose-escalation trial of ivuxolimab. Adults with locally advanced or metastatic melanoma, renal cell carcinoma, hepatocellular carcinoma or head and neck squamous cell carcinoma were enrolled in the trial. Before TCR sequencing, CD4+ T cells and CD8+ T cells from peripheral blood were sorted into separate populations. Genomic DNA was isolated from the sorted cells so that the TCRbeta CDR3 region could be sequenced. TCRbeta CDR3 regions were sequenced using the immunoSEQ Assay. This immuneACCESS table, as held by TCRdb, lists in-frame sequences with V and J called but not all clones. Of the missing ones, under half trace to an unresolved V gene in checked studies; the others have no known cause. Present in this sample are about 54,000 clones, more than 80% of which were seen just once. The ten largest clones capture roughly 0.68% of the sample.

This material consisted of CD4+ or CD8+ T cells sorted from blood, taken in a trial of the OX40 agonist ivuxolimab. The sequence derives from an adult with an advanced solid tumor such as melanoma, head and neck, liver or kidney cancer.

The CDR3: CAISEYGGDWDYGYTF. The bases read TGTGCCATCAGTGAGTACGGAGGGGATTGGGACTATGGCTACACCTTC. The rearranged chain carries TRBV6-1 and TRBJ1-2, and possibly TRBD1, on 5 matching bases. The germline V gene gives CDR1 as MNHNS and CDR2 as SASEGT. The CDR3 numbers 16 residues from cysteine through phenylalanine. CDR3 DNA is the only sequence kept; it has 48 bases, read in frame from the first base.